This TCR beta chain stems from a study of identical twins. The donors were all healthy and Caucasian. TCRdb itself ran the 5' RACE reads through MiXCR, one entry per CDR3 protein. This table has 450,000 or so distinct CDR3 sequences, roughly 26% appearing once. Per the germline V gene, CDR1 is MNHEY and CDR2 is SMNVEV (reference sequence). Trimming removed 5 bases from V and 2 bases from J, with 10 bases in between. The CDR3 contains 15 residues. The same data also went into a second study, on T cells expressing NK-cell markers. This second study says: Among several donors, these clonotypes also ranked first in the CD3+CD56-NKG2C+ fraction.

V is TRBV27 and J is TRBJ2-6; no clear D. This clonotype was sampled from a woman aged 18-30 years in good health. The specimen was CD4+ T cells sorted from blood. CDR3 amino acids: CASSPTWAGANVLTF. The CDR3 coding sequence is TGTGCCAGCAGTCCCACCTGGGCTGGGGCCAACGTCCTGACTTTC.